These 5 T cell receptor beta chains share one sample of origin, sequenced in a study of CD8 T cells in Susac syndrome. With random hexamers, reverse transcription was performed on about 0.5 to 1 ug of RNA. A single record per CDR3 protein comes from TCRdb applying MiXCR to the immunoSEQ multiplex PCR reads. In the table there are 240,000 or so distinct CDR3 sequences, about 95% of which are singletons. Material for sequencing was CD4+ T cells from PBMCs. The receptors come from a human donor with Susac syndrome.

The J gene is TRBJ1-1, the V gene TRBV11-2; D unresolved. CDR3 size: 13 residues. The V gene's germline CDR1 is SGHAT and CDR2 FQNNGV. The ends were cut back, 3 bases at V and 7 bases at J, with 12 bases in the middle. The CDR3 spells CASSFRRNFEAFF. In DNA, the CDR3 is TGTGCCAGCAGCTTTAGGAGGAACTTTGAAGCTTTCTTT.

The chain carries TRBV29-1 and TRBJ1-2, with D tentatively TRBD1 (6 bases). Trimming shortened V by 2 bases and J by 7 bases, and 17 bases separated the two germline ends. Germline V gives CDR1 SQVTM, CDR2 ANQGSEA. The CDR3 has 14 residues. The chain's CDR3 is CSVETTPRGSGYTF. CDR3 DNA: TGCAGCGTTGAAACCACTCCCAGGGGATCTGGCTACACCTTC.

The chain joins TRBV30 to TRBJ1-1, with 7 positions matching TRBD1. The CDR3 length is 15 residues. Trimming at V came to 2 bases and at J to 0 bases, leaving 6 bases not matched to a gene. CDR1 is GTSNPN and CDR2 is SVGIG in the germline V gene (reference sequence). The CDR3 region has the DNA TGTGCCTGGAGTCCGTGGACAGGAATGAACACTGAAGCTTTCTTT. Residues: CAWSPWTGMNTEAFF.

This clonotype has just one count. CDR3 sequence: CASSPQDRFTNGYTF. The CDR3 bases are TGTGCCAGCTCACCTCAGGACAGGTTTACTAATGGCTACACCTTC. The V and J genes are TRBV18 and TRBJ1-2; 7 positions agree with TRBD1. The J segment lost 6 bases and the V segment lost 3 bases, leaving 10 bases of the junction unmatched. The CDR3 has 15 amino acids. Germline V gene data show CDR1 as KGHSH and CDR2 as LQKENI.

This chain connects TRBV28 to TRBJ2-5; D gene uncertain. The CDR3 is 14 residues long. V was shortened by 7 bases and J by 2 bases, with 14 bases between the two germline ends. Germline V gene sequence: CDR1 MDHEN, CDR2 SYDVKM. As DNA, the CDR3 is TGTGCCAGCACTCTGGTGGGTCAGCAAGAGACCCAGTACTTC. Protein sequence: CASTLVGQQETQYF.